This section outlines one TCR beta chain sequence together with its context. This clonotype was detected many times. It lacks a known antigen. The input lacks base qualities; no much larger clone sits a single base away. The data belong to a study of regulatory T cells in long-lasting Graves disease (dated by TCRdb to about 2021). Regarding the research as a whole: In the newly diagnosed Graves' disease group, patients had been taking antithyroid drugs for less than 3 months. This study used TCR sequencing and RNA sequencing of peripheral blood to compare persistent Graves' disease patients against newly diagnosed Graves' disease patients. TCR sequencing covered some 13 persistent and 20 newly diagnosed Graves' disease patients, 33 samples in total. The study was registered as a clinical trial and conducted in China.

Library generation was performed with multiplex PCR. Reads for this sample came from an Illumina HiSeq 4000. iRepertoire HTBI primers and Arm-PCR amplification of CDR3 regions were used to construct TCR beta libraries. Before sequencing, the PCR products went through gel purification. The authors' pipeline ran thus. A total of around 59 TRBV and some 15 TRBJ segments were identified across samples and were used for gene usage analysis of CDR3 amino acid clonotypes. Filtered high-quality paired reads were merged into contigs using COPE and FqMerger. BLAST was used to align contigs to the IMGT TRBV, TRBD and TRBJ reference genes, and CDR3 was defined following IMGT. Highly expanded clones were defined as clonotypes with a frequency above 0.1%. Shannon entropy served as the measure of repertoire diversity, while the Gini coefficient captured V-J evenness. Clonotypes shared by more than one individual were considered public. TCRdb took the public reads, trimmed them with fastp at Q25, ran MiXCR for clone calling and kept in-frame beta chains. Each CDR3 protein gets just one entry, which takes the most common genes and DNA from the rows behind it. The V and J calls, along with clone size, are taken from TCRdb and not from the paper's own processing. Across this sample there are over 300,000 distinct CDR3 sequences, with less than 20% seen only once. The ten biggest clones cover 22% of the sample.

Results and caveats for the whole study, not just this receptor: Only peripheral blood was studied, because thyroid tissue, the primary lesion, was inaccessible. Persistent Graves' disease patients showed lower TCR Shannon entropy and fewer highly expanded clones than newly diagnosed patients, suggesting clonal expansion. Only the TCR beta chain was sequenced and analyzed. The authors noted that the small sample size was a limitation that may lower accuracy. Persistent patients shared more public clonotypes among themselves (approximately 2,500) than newly diagnosed patients did (about 970).

In light of the paper, this sample's time point label describes: newly diagnosed GD, antithyroid drugs for less than 3 months. For both TCR sequencing and RNA sequencing, RNA was extracted from PBMCs using TRIzol. The diagnosis of Graves' disease followed American Thyroid Association guidelines. Patients for the study were recruited at an endocrinology department in Xi'an, China. From each patient, 8 to 10 milliliters of peripheral blood was collected into an EDTA anticoagulant tube. Ficoll Paque Plus density gradient separation was used to isolate PBMCs, and no additional T cell sorting was done. An Agilent 2100 Bioanalyzer and agarose gel were used to check RNA quality, while a NanoDrop 2000 measured RNA concentration. Sequencing was performed on peripheral blood mononuclear cells (PBMCs), taken at new diagnosis, from a patient treated with antithyroid drugs. The receptor was derived from a female donor with Graves disease.

The DNA reads TGTGCCAGCAGCGTAACAGGGGGGCTGGACACCGGGGAGCTGTTTTTT. This is translated as CASSVTGGLDTGELFF. Recombination linked TRBV9 to TRBJ2-2, and TRBD1 matches 8 of the central bases. Spanning cysteine to phenylalanine, the CDR3 consists of 16 amino acids. Only the CDR3 portion is preserved as DNA: 48 bases, with reading frame beginning at the first base. V is cut back by 1 base and J by 3 bases, with 5 bases in the junction unmatched. The CDR1 and CDR2 encoded by the germline V gene are SGDLS and YYNGEE. Outside the CDR3, residues come from the reference TRBV9 and TRBJ2-2 proteins, so the full variable domain is: DSGVTQTPKHLITATGQRVTLRCSPRSGDLSVYWYQQSLDQGLQFLIQYYNGEERAKGNILERFSAQQFPDLHSELNLSSLELGDSALYFCASSVTGGLDTGELFFGEGSRLTVL.